The clone carrying this T cell receptor beta chain has more than one count but fewer than ten. These data belong to a study of T-cell reconstitution after alpha-beta-depleted transplantation in children. Unique molecular identifiers were incorporated into the prepared TCRbeta library. TCRdb re-analysed the PCR reads in MiXCR, keeping a single row per CDR3 protein. This sample carries 600,000 to 800,000 distinct CDR3 sequences, around 14% of them seen once, and the ten largest clones take around 0.79%. This specimen consisted of PBMCs, obtained before TCRalphabeta/CD19-depleted stem cell transplant. The TCR was taken from a girl aged 2 to 10 with congenital amegakaryocytic thrombocytopenia, due to receive a stem cell transplant.

The CDR3 loop is CSAPLAGGTYEQYF. The DNA of the CDR3 is TGCAGTGCTCCTCTAGCGGGAGGAACCTACGAGCAGTACTTC. This chain links TRBV20-1 with TRBJ2-7, with TRBD2 matching 11 bases. CDR1 and CDR2 from the germline V gene are DFQATT and SNEGSKA (reference sequence). CDR3 length equals 14 residues. The V segment lost 5 bases and the J segment 2 bases; nucleotides outside the gene matches: 5.